This T cell receptor (beta chain) derives from a study of tumor and adjacent non-tumor tissue in lung cancer. Overall study: Patients were aged roughly 31 to 76, nine to eleven men and roughly five women, stage I to III.

Study results and caveats: Compared with tumor, normal lung showed significantly lower TCR diversity. Normal lung showed higher cumulative top 100 clone frequency than tumor. Tumor TCR diversity, when higher, was linked to shorter survival.

This CDR3 is built from 18 residues. The germline V gene encodes CDR1 MDHEN and CDR2 SYDVKM. Losses at the gene ends were 3 bases for V and 0 bases for J; bases not matched to a gene: 11. No cell sorting was done before RNA was extracted from the tissue. The normal lung tissue was taken more than 3 cm from the tumor edge. TCRbeta libraries were built with three rounds of nested PCR, modified from ARM-PCR. TCRdb redid the calling of the multiplex PCR reads with MiXCR, one entry per CDR3 protein. This sample carries 80,000 to 100,000 distinct CDR3 sequences, less than 85% of them seen once, and the ten largest clones take 30%. About this clonotype itself: Its antigen is as yet unknown.

This sequence originates from a man aged 60 to 75 with small cell lung cancer. The chain employs TRBV28 and TRBJ2-3, with 8 bases lining up with TRBD1. Sequencing input: distant non-tumor lung tissue. The CDR3 loop reads CASSFMCQGAGSTDTQYF. CDR3 sequence (DNA): TGTGCCAGCAGTTTTATGTGTCAGGGGGCAGGAAGCACAGATACGCAGTATTTT.